These T cell receptor beta chains were read from a single sample in a study of glioma-infiltrating T cells after dendritic cell vaccination. The assay was immunoSEQ multiplex PCR, and TCRdb's table has in-frame clones only and misses some. The sample holds about 92,000 clones, approximately 90% seen once. Material: blood, obtained before dendritic cell vaccination. These receptors originate from a human donor with glioblastoma. The conserved cysteine and the conserved F or W are not part of the CDR3 here.

TRBJ2-2,TRBV6-5,ASSYYRNTGELF
TRBJ2-1,TRBV11-2,ASSLGGTYNEQF
TRBJ2-7,TRBV19,ASSVPGQGVFEQY
TRBJ1-1,TRBV7-8,ASSPGQRLNTEAF
TRBJ1-4,TRBV28,ATRNRANKLF
TRBJ1-3,TRBV5-4,ASSLQRTGTGNTIY
TRBJ2-7,TRBV28,ASSSPSNATYEQY
TRBJ1-2,TRBV29-1,SVVTGGAEGYT
TRBJ1-5,TRBV7-8,ASSLESGYSNQPQH
TRBJ1-5,TRBV6-5,ASSLRTGGNQPQH
TRBJ1-4,TRBV9,ASSVAGGTTNEKLF
TRBJ2-7,TRBV29-1,SVRLARSYEQY
TRBJ2-2,TRBV18,ASSPMTTVAGELF
TRBJ2-5,TRBV9,ASSVVGGPSETQY
TRBJ1-2,TRBV9,ASNTGGRGQGYT
TRBJ2-3,TRBV12-5,ASGLYTTDTQY
TRBJ1-6,TRBV7-6,ASSPRTSNSPLH
TRBJ1-2,TRBV16,ASSPVDGDNYGYT
TRBJ2-7,TRBV7-5,VRSSSPSGGEQY
TRBJ2-1,TRBV28,ASSLPRDNNEQF
TRBJ1-1,TRBV27,ASSLSSGGDEAF
TRBJ2-7,TRBV13,ASSSRDRGYEQY
TRBJ2-2,TRBV6-4,ASSDSREGLDTGELF
TRBJ2-2,TRBV29-1,SVEGGSPNEHGELF
TRBJ1-5,TRBV10-1,ASSNRFQPQH
TRBJ1-3,TRBV9,ASSAPREGISGNTIY
TRBJ2-1,TRBV27,ASSPPSGGPYNEQF
TRBJ2-7,TRBV6-5,ASRESSGRTEQY
TRBJ2-1,TRBV5-1,ASSLSGEVGNEQF
TRBJ1-1,TRBV5-6,ASSLEGAGTEAF
TRBJ1-6,TRBV6-1,ASSEGTGDNSPLH
TRBJ2-1,TRBV28,ASKETGDDEQF
TRBJ2-3,TRBV25-1,ASSELGAQY
TRBJ1-1,TRBV14,ASSQRSGGRTEAF
TRBJ1-2,TRBV7-2,ASSLGGQGNYGYT
TRBJ1-1,TRBV28,ASSPLGGDTEAF
TRBJ2-5,TRBV30,AWRGDLAGVETQY
TRBJ1-5,TRBV9,ASSQGQGIQPQH
TRBJ1-5,TRBV7-9,ASSLTGSLGQPQH
TRBJ1-4,TRBV14,ASSLPGKVNEKLF
TRBJ1-1,TRBV2,ASSELTEAF
TRBJ2-5,TRBV14,ASSPGTSGGQETQY
TRBJ1-2,TRBV2,ASSEVSGGLNGYT
TRBJ2-7,TRBV27,ASSLDRPRLGYEQY
TRBJ2-7,TRBV5-4,ASSFGAGGHEQY
TRBJ2-2,TRBV14,ASSQRRGEAGELF
TRBJ1-1,TRBV18,ASSPRSSPEAF
TRBJ2-7,TRBV19,ASSMGDIYEQY
TRBJ1-2,TRBV7-8,ASSLGMGGQNYGYT
TRBJ1-4,TRBV9,ASSSGQTTNEKLF
TRBJ1-1,TRBV6-1,ASTRKGRENTEAF
TRBJ2-7,TRBV7-6,ASSSTSGGARQY
TRBJ2-3,TRBV4-1,ASSQRELAQLSTDTQY
TRBJ2-2,TRBV5-4,ASSRRDRVDAGELF
TRBJ2-7,TRBV5-1,ASSLNRDLEQY
TRBJ2-7,TRBV5-6,ASSLAGFNEQY
TRBJ1-2,TRBV11-2,ASSPTQFGGYT
TRBJ1-2,TRBV15,ATSRVPGGNYGYT
TRBJ2-5,TRBV7-9,ASSQPIPQETQY